These 21 T cell receptor beta chains originate from one sample sequenced in a study of blood T cells in healthy people across ages. With a J-beta primer mix and a sample-barcoded 5' primer, a second PCR ran about 7 to 11 cycles. Using its own MiXCR run on the 5' RACE reads, TCRdb lists one record per CDR3 protein. The data show 550,000 to 650,000 distinct CDR3 sequences, roughly a quarter seen once. This sample also appeared in a second study, on T cells of mothers and their children.

The sample comprised blood. Receptors originate from a boy between 2 and 15 years old in good health.

Regarding this clonotype: At one boundary the junction diverges from the germline segment, which might be a read error. V is TRBV7-9 and J is TRBJ2-4; D may match TRBD1 or TRBD2 (5 bases each). The germline V gene encodes CDR1 SEHNR and CDR2 FQNEAQ (reference sequence). This CDR3 spans 13 amino acids. The CDR3 sequence: CASSGERGNIQHF. The CDR3 coding sequence is TGTGCCAGCAGCGGGGAGAGGGGAAACATTCAGCACTTC. Using reference TRBV7-9 and TRBJ2-4 for the parts outside the CDR3, the full variable domain is DTGVSQNPRHKITKRGQNVTFRCDPISEHNRLYWYRQTLGQGPEFLTYFQNEAQLEKSRLLSDRFSAERPKGSFSTLEIQRTEQGDSAMYLCASSGERGNIQHFGAGTRLSVL.

The CDR3 region is CASSPPTGEDTEAFF. The CDR3 DNA reads as TGTGCCAGCTCACCACCTACAGGGGAGGACACTGAAGCTTTCTTT. V and J are TRBV18 and TRBJ1-1; 7 bases are shared with TRBD1. Germline V gene sequence: CDR1 KGHSH, CDR2 LQKENI. The CDR3 runs to 15 residues. The junction had 4 bases not matched to a gene; V was cut back by 0 bases and J by 3 bases.

The V call is TRBV19, the J call TRBJ2-7; 7 bases align to TRBD1. Trimming took 3 bases from V and 3 from J; bases not matched to a gene: 8. The germline V gene encodes CDR1 LNHDA and CDR2 SQIVND (reference sequence). The CDR3 is made up of 15 amino acids. In nucleotides, the CDR3 is TGTGCCAGTAGTATCGGACAGGCTTTTGTCTACGAGCAGTACTTC. Its protein is CASSIGQAFVYEQYF.

This clonotype was counted only a few times. J is TRBJ2-7 and V is TRBV27, with D possibly being TRBD1 or TRBD2 (6 bases each). The CDR3 length is 14 residues. The ends were cut back, 2 bases at V and 7 bases at J, with 15 bases in the middle. The germline V gene encodes CDR1 MNHEY and CDR2 SMNVEV (reference sequence). CDR3 amino acids: CASSLGAGGGEQYF. CDR3 sequence (DNA): TGTGCCAGCAGTTTAGGTGCCGGAGGGGGGGAGCAGTACTTC.

This chain links TRBV28 with TRBJ2-4; 10 bases agree with TRBD1. Per the germline V gene, CDR1 is MDHEN and CDR2 is SYDVKM. This CDR3 is 19 amino acids long. Trimming removed 3 bases from V and 0 bases from J; junction bases left unmatched: 11. In nucleotides, the CDR3 is TGTGCCAGCAGTTTCGTCCGGGACAGGGGTATCGTAGCCAAAAACATTCAGTACTTC. This codes for CASSFVRDRGIVAKNIQYF.

The chain joins TRBV25-1 to TRBJ2-7; 8 nucleotides agree with TRBD1. The CDR3 has 16 residues. Germline CDR1 reads MGHDK; CDR2 reads SYGVNS. Trimming cost V 2 bases and J 5 bases; bases outside gene matches: 11. The DNA for the CDR3 is TGTGCCAGCAGTGAAATCGGGACAGGTAGCACCCACGAGCAGTACTTC. It codes for CASSEIGTGSTHEQYF.

This clonotype was observed a handful of times. Likely a read error: the CDR3 ends without its conserved phenylalanine or tryptophan. This chain connects TRBV25-1 to TRBJ2-1, with TRBD2 matching 8 bases. CDR1 and CDR2 from the germline V gene are MGHDK and SYGVNS. The CDR3 is 14 amino acids. J lost 7 bases, V lost 4 bases, and 6 bases had no gene match. CDR3 nucleotides: TGTGCCAGCAGTGGCGGGGGGACTCCAAATGAGCAGTTCCTC. Protein sequence: CASSGGGTPNEQFL.

The chain recombines TRBV7-3 with TRBJ1-1; no firm D call. This CDR3 comprises 13 residues. V was cut by 2 bases and J by 3 bases, with 7 bases left in between. The germline V gene has CDR1 SGHTA and CDR2 FQGTGA. CDR3 DNA: TGTGCCAGCAGCTTATTGCTGGACACTGAAGCTTTCTTT. Translated: CASSLLLDTEAFF.

This clonotype has a handful of counts. The chain is built from TRBV6-2 or TRBV6-3 and TRBJ2-3; 7 nucleotides match TRBD1. In germline, CDR1 is MNHEY, CDR2 SVGEGT. The CDR3 spans 15 residues. V trimming: 4 bases; J trimming: 2 bases; junction bases outside the gene matches: 6. The CDR3 DNA reads as TGTGCCAGCAGTTTGGGACAGACCCACACAGATACGCAGTATTTT. It codes for CASSLGQTHTDTQYF.

This clonotype showed up many times. The chain employs TRBV7-9 and TRBJ1-2, with D perhaps TRBD1 (6 bases). Per the germline V gene, CDR1 is SEHNR and CDR2 is FQNEAQ (reference sequence). The CDR3 is 15 residues long. Trimming took 5 bases from V and 1 from J, leaving 14 bases between them. DNA for the CDR3: TGTGCCAGCAGCCCTACCGGGGGCGGTAACTATGGCTACACCTTC. This gives the protein CASSPTGGGNYGYTF.

The rearrangement joins TRBV19 to TRBJ2-1, with 9 nucleotides matching TRBD2. The CDR3 totals 15 residues. Germline V gene lookup returns CDR1 LNHDA and CDR2 SQIVND (reference sequence). After removal of 5 bases from V and 7 bases from J, the junction contained 9 bases not matched to a gene. DNA of the CDR3: TGTGCCAGTAGTCCTTGGCTAGCGGGGTGGAATGAGCAGTTCTTC. This translates into CASSPWLAGWNEQFF.

V usage is TRBV7-8 and J usage is TRBJ2-5; 9 positions match TRBD2. V was clipped by 1 base and J by 1 base; unmatched bases: 1. The CDR3 totals 15 residues. Germline CDR1 reads SGHVS; CDR2 reads FQNEAQ. The CDR3 region has the DNA TGTGCCAGCAGCTTAGGCGGGAGGGTCCAAGAGACCCAGTACTTC. Translation: CASSLGGRVQETQYF. Supplemented by reference TRBV7-8 and TRBJ2-5, the full variable domain reads GAGVSQSPRYKVAKRGQDVALRCDPISGHVSLFWYQQALGQGPEFLTYFQNEAQLDKSGLPSDRFFAERPEGSVSTLKIQRTQQEDSAVYLCASSLGGRVQETQYFGPGTRLLVL.

This clonotype has more than one count but fewer than ten. The chain joins TRBV27 to TRBJ2-2, with D maybe TRBD1 (6 bases). Between the trimmed V and J ends, which lost 5 bases and 4 bases, there was a span of 17 bases. This CDR3 is 16 amino acids long. Germline V gene sequence: CDR1 MNHEY, CDR2 SMNVEV (reference sequence). In nucleotides, the CDR3 is TGTGCCAGCAGTACCCCATGGGGGCAGGGCACCGGGGAGCTGTTTTTT. Amino acid sequence: CASSTPWGQGTGELFF.

The chain uses TRBV5-1 and TRBJ2-5; TRBD1 might be the D (6 bases). The germline V and J ends were trimmed by 0 bases and 13 bases, with 10 bases remaining between them. The CDR3 runs 11 residues. Germline V gene sequence: CDR1 SGHRS, CDR2 YFSETQ. The chain's CDR3 is CASSLEDRRYF. The CDR3 DNA sequence: TGCGCCAGCAGCTTGGAGGACAGACGGTACTTC.

This clonotype was counted a few times. This chain joins TRBV6-1 and TRBJ2-5; D not resolved. Trimming left V 3 bases short and J 2 bases short, with 13 bases between. Per the germline V gene, CDR1 is MNHNS and CDR2 is SASEGT. This CDR3 is 15 amino acids long. CDR3: CASSEGLARQETQYF. CDR3 nucleotide sequence: TGTGCCAGCAGTGAGGGCCTCGCCAGGCAAGAGACCCAGTACTTC.

V usage is TRBV19 and J usage is TRBJ2-5; possible D gene TRBD1, 6 bases. The CDR3 loop spans 14 amino acids. CDR1 is LNHDA, CDR2 SQIVND, per germline (reference sequence). V was pared by 1 base and J by 5 bases, with 11 bases between. CDR3 nucleotides: TGTGCCAGTAGTATAGGACAGGTCAGGGAGACCCAGTACTTC. Protein: CASSIGQVRETQYF.

This chain links TRBV9 with TRBJ2-5; D might be TRBD1 (5 bases). The CDR3 length is 15 residues. The V gene lost 0 bases and the J gene lost 9 bases, with 18 bases spanning the gap. Germline V lookup: CDR1 SGDLS, CDR2 YYNGEE. This CDR3 is CASSVGWGSSPAQYF. DNA of the CDR3: TGTGCCAGCAGCGTAGGATGGGGCAGCAGTCCGGCCCAGTACTTC.

This clonotype was observed once. The chain recombines TRBV4-2 with TRBJ2-7, with D maybe TRBD2 (5 bases). The CDR3 loop spans 14 amino acids. Trimming pared 11 bases from V and 0 bases from J, leaving 17 bases between. The germline V gene has CDR1 LGHNA and CDR2 YNFKEQ. The CDR3 protein is CAVEWTGISYEQYF. The CDR3 region has the DNA TGTGCCGTAGAGTGGACGGGGATCTCCTACGAGCAGTACTTC.

This clonotype was detected only a few times. The rearrangement uses TRBV25-1 and TRBJ1-4; no firm D call. Trimming stripped 3 bases from V and 0 bases from J, with 17 bases between. The length of the CDR3 is 18 residues. Germline-derived CDR1 and CDR2 are MGHDK and SYGVNS. The CDR3 DNA reads as TGTGCCAGCAGTGATCCTCGGAATTTTGGAGCAACTAATGAAAAACTGTTTTTT. Translated, it gives CASSDPRNFGATNEKLFF.

This sequence joins TRBV5-1 and TRBJ2-5; D not certain. The V end lost 0 bases, the J end lost 1 base, and 10 bases lay between the germline ends. CDR1 and CDR2 from the germline V gene are SGHRS and YFSETQ. This CDR3 comprises 15 residues. The CDR3 here is CASSLEQPSQETQYF. CDR3 in DNA: TGCGCCAGCAGCTTGGAGCAGCCGTCCCAAGAGACCCAGTACTTC.

The genes are TRBV7-8 and TRBJ1-5, with D possibly matching TRBD1 (5 bases). CDR1 and CDR2 (germline): SGHVS, FQNEAQ. The CDR3 spans 16 residues. The V gene lost 5 bases and the J gene lost 1 base, with 15 bases spanning the gap. The DNA for the CDR3 is TGTGCCAGCAGCGCAGGGAGTCCGGGCAGCAATCAGCCCCAGCATTTT. This sequence encodes CASSAGSPGSNQPQHF.